The entry below describes one T cell receptor (beta chain). This sample stems from a study of blood T cell repertoires in COVID-19. Overall study context: Sites in the United States, Italy and Spain provided acute and convalescent COVID-19 samples. From T cells, B-cell-depleted T cells, or PBMCs came the material, which was cDNA or gDNA.

Deletions cut 6 bases from V and 3 bases from J, with 8 bases between. The CDR3 covers 13 residues. Germline CDR1 reads MNHEY; CDR2 reads SMNVEV (reference sequence). Original processing methods: Reference gene primer amplification gave estimated nucleated cell counts. This table comes from immunoSEQ multiplex PCR, and its TCRdb copy is limited to in-frame clones, with some not included. V, J and clone size reflect that table, while D and trimming were determined from the DNA. The sample consists of roughly 40,000 clones, about 90% of them appearing once. The sequencing sample was made of peripheral blood. The gene calls are TRBV27 and TRBJ2-2; the D gene is possibly TRBD1 (5 bases). The sequence derives from a woman aged 70-85 years with acute or convalescent COVID-19. The CDR3 nucleotides read TGTGCCAGCAGGGACACCCACACCGGGGAGCTGTTTTTT. This translates into CASRDTHTGELFF.